One sample yielded the 2 T cell receptor beta chains listed below, sequenced in a study of human T cells and chemical hapten exposure (dated by TCRdb to about 2021). In light of the paper, this sample's time point label describes: patch test 1, 2 weeks after DPC sensitization. Read against the paper, the sample's treatment or condition label means: therapeutic diphenylcyclopropenone sensitization with weekly scalp DPC. The library was generated by RACE. Sequencing was performed on a NextSeq 500. Through fastp at Q25 and MiXCR, TCRdb rebuilt clones from the public reads, retaining in-frame beta chains. Here each entry gathers all rows of one CDR3 protein and keeps the most common genes and DNA. The sample includes around 120,000 distinct CDR3 sequences, with approximately 15% observed a single time. The ten largest make up approximately 0.89% of the sample. The material sequenced was whole blood, taken in connection with sensitization to the hapten diphenylcyclopropenone (DPC). The receptors were gathered from a young man with alopecia areata. Some clones in this sample may be carry-over from other donors' samples.

This clonotype was counted between two and nine times. This chain links TRBV11-1 with TRBJ2-5; 7 bases are a match to TRBD1. Germline CDR1 reads SGHAT; CDR2 reads FQDESV (reference sequence). J gave up 2 bases and V 4 bases, and 10 bases lay outside the gene matches. The CDR3 is made up of 16 amino acids. CDR3 DNA sequence: TGTGCCAGCAGCTACCGCCGGGACAGCGAACAAGAGACCCAGTACTTC. Protein: CASSYRRDSEQETQYF.

This clonotype has more than one count but fewer than ten. The V gene is TRBV7-9, the J gene TRBJ2-5; the match to TRBD2 covers 9 bases. CDR1 and CDR2 from the germline V gene are SEHNR and FQNEAQ (reference sequence). This CDR3 is built from 16 residues. The junction had 9 bases not matched to a gene; V was cut back by 1 base and J by 6 bases. CDR3 residues: CASSLDWRGGLKTQYF. The CDR3 DNA is TGTGCCAGCAGCTTAGATTGGCGGGGGGGCCTGAAGACCCAGTACTTC.